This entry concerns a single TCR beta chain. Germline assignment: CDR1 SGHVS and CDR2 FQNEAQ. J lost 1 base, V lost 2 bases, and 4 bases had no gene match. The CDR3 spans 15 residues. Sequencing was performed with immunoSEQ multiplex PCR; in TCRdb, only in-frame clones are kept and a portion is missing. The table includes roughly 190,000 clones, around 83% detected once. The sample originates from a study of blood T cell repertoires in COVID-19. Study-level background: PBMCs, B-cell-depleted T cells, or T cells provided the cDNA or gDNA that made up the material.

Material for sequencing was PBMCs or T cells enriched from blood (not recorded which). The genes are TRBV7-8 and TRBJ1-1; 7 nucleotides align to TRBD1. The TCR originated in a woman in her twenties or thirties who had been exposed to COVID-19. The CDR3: CASSLQQGGNTEAFF. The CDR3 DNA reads TGTGCCAGCAGCTTACAGCAGGGGGGGAACACTGAAGCTTTCTTT.